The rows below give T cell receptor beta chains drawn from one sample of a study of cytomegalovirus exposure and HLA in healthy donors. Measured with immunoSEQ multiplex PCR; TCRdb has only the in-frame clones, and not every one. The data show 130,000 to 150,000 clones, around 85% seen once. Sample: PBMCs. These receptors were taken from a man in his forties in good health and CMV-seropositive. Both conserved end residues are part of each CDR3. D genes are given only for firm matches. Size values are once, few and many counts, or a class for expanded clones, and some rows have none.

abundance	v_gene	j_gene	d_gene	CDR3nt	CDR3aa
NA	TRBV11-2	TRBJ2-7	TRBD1	TGTGCCAGCAGCACCGGACAGGACCAATATTACGAGCAGTACTTC	CASSTGQDQYYEQYF
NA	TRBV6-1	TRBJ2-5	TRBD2	TGTGCCAGCAGCCGCGGGAGGGCGGGGGAGACCCAGTACTTC	CASSRGRAGETQYF
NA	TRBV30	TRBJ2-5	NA	TGTGCCTGGATTAGGACCGGGAGCCCGGGAGAGACCCAGTACTTC	CAWIRTGSPGETQYF
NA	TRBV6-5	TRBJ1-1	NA	TGTGCCAGCAGTTATGGGCGGGTCGGGAACACTGAAGCTTTCTTT	CASSYGRVGNTEAFF
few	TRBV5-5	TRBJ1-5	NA	TGTGCCAGCAGCTTCCGACAGGCGGGCAATCAGCCCCAGCATTTT	CASSFRQAGNQPQHF
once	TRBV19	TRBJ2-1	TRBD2	TGTGCCAGTAGGCGACTAGCGGGAGATACCCTAAACAATGAGCAGTTCTTC	CASRRLAGDTLNNEQFF
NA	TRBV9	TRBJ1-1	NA	TGTGCCAGCAGCGTAACACACTCAACTGGGGAGCACATGAACACTGAAGCTTTCTTT	CASSVTHSTGEHMNTEAFF
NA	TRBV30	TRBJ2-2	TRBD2	TGTGCCTGGAGGATCAGACTAGCGGGAGCGAACACCGGGGAGCTGTTTTTT	CAWRIRLAGANTGELFF
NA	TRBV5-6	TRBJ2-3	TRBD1	TGTGCCAGCAGACACCTCGGGACAGGAGCAGATACGCAGTATTTT	CASRHLGTGADTQYF
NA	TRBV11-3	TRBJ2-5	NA	TGTGCCAGCAGCTTAGACAGAGAGACCCAGTACTTC	CASSLDRETQYF
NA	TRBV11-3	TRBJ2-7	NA	TGTGCCAGCAGCTTAGACCCCTTTCAGGAATCCTACGAGCAGTACTTC	CASSLDPFQESYEQYF
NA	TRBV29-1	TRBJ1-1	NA	TGCAGCGTTGAAGATGCGGTGAACACTGAAGCTTTCTTT	CSVEDAVNTEAFF
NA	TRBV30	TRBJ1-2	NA	TGTGCCTGGAGTGACCTCGCCGACAGAAGCTATGGCTACACCTTC	CAWSDLADRSYGYTF
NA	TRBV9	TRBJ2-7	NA	TGTGCCAGCAGCGGAGCCGAGTTCCCCACCTACGAGCAGTACTTC	CASSGAEFPTYEQYF
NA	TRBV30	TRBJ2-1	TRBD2	TGTGCCTGGAGTACCCCCCTAGCGGGGGCCATCCAATACAATGAGCAGTTCTTC	CAWSTPLAGAIQYNEQFF
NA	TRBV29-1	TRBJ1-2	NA	TGCAGCGTTGAACGGGGGGCATATGGCTACACCTTC	CSVERGAYGYTF
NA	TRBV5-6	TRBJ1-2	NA	TGTGCCAGCACCTCCCTACAGGGAATGGTCGATGGCTACACCTTC	CASTSLQGMVDGYTF
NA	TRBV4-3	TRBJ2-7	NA	TGCGCCAGCAGCCAAGGCGACTCTGGCGGTTACGAGCAGTACTTC	CASSQGDSGGYEQYF
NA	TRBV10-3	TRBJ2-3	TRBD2	TGTGCCATCAGTGGGACTAGCTACACAGATACGCAGTATTTT	CAISGTSYTDTQYF
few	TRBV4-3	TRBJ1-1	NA	TGCGCCAGCAGCCAAGACGGACTGCTGAACACTGAAGCTTTCTTT	CASSQDGLLNTEAFF
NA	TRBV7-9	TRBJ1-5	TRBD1	TGTTCCAGCAGCTCCGACGACAGGGGAATAAGGCCCCAGCATTTT	CSSSSDDRGIRPQHF
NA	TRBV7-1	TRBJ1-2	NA	TGTTCCAGCAGCTCATTTAGTGCCGGGACTCTTAAAGGCCAGACCCTATCGACTAACTATGGCTACACCTTC	CSSSSFSAGTLKGQTLSTNYGYTF
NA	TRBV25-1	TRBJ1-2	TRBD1	TGTGCCAGCAGGACCACCGGGACAGGGGATGGCTACACCTTC	CASRTTGTGDGYTF
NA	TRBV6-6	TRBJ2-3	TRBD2	TGTGCCAGCAGTTGGGGACTAGCGGGCACAGATACGCAGTATTTT	CASSWGLAGTDTQYF
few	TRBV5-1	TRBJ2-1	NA	TGCGCCAGCAGCTTGACGAGGTACAATGAGCAGTTCTTC	CASSLTRYNEQFF
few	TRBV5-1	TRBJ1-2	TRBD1	TGCGCCAGCAGCTTAACAGGGGGAAAGGGCTATGGCTACACCTTC	CASSLTGGKGYGYTF
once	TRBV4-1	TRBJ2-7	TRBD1	TGCGCCAGCAGCATCGGGACAGGGCTTTACGAGCAGTACTTC	CASSIGTGLYEQYF
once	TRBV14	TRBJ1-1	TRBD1	TGTGCCAGCAGAACGACAGGGGTCGACACTGAAGCTTTCTTT	CASRTTGVDTEAFF
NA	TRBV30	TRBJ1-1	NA	TGTGCCTGGACAGGGATGAACACTGAAGCTTTCTTT	CAWTGMNTEAFF
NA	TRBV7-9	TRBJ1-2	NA	TGTGCCAGCAGCTTAAAGCTTAACTATGGCTACACCTTC	CASSLKLNYGYTF
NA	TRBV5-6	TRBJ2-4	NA	TGTGCCAGCAGCTTGAATTCGGGGGATTGGTACTTC	CASSLNSGDWYF
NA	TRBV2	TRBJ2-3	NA	TGTGCCAGCATTATTCCAGCGGGCACAGATACGCAGTATTTT	CASIIPAGTDTQYF
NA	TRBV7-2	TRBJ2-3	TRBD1	TGTGCCAGCAGCCCCGCCCGGACAGGAAAGCAGTATTTT	CASSPARTGKQYF
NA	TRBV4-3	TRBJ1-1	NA	TGCGCCAGCAGCCAACAACAGGTGAACACTGAAGCTTTCTTT	CASSQQQVNTEAFF
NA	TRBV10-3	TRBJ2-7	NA	TGTGCCATCAGTGACGGGTACGAGCAGTACTTC	CAISDGYEQYF
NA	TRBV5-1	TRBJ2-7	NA	TGCGCCAGCAGCTTGGCCCCAGGGGTCGAGTACGAGCAGTACTTC	CASSLAPGVEYEQYF
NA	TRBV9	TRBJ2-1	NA	TGTGCCAGCAGCGTAGGCGTTAGTTACAATGAGCAGTTCTTC	CASSVGVSYNEQFF
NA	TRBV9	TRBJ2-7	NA	TGTGCCAGCAGCCCCCAACTGGGGGAGGTCTACGAGCAGTACTTC	CASSPQLGEVYEQYF
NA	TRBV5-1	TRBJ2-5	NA	TGCGCCAGCAGCTTGTCTAGCGAAGAGACCCAGTACTTC	CASSLSSEETQYF
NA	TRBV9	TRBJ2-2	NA	TGTGCCAGCAGCGATGGCGGGACCACGGAGCTGTTTTTT	CASSDGGTTELFF
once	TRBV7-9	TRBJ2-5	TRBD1	TGTGCCAGCAGCTTTCGACAGGGGGCGTTATACCAAGAGACCCAGTACTTC	CASSFRQGALYQETQYF
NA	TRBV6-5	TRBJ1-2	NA	TGTGCCAGCAGTAATTTATATGGCTACACCTTC	CASSNLYGYTF
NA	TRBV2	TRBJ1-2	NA	TGTGCCAGCAGTGTACTTTACTATGGCTACACCTTC	CASSVLYYGYTF
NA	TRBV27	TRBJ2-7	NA	TGTGCCAGCAGTTCCTACCGGACAGCAAACTACGAGCAGTACTTC	CASSSYRTANYEQYF
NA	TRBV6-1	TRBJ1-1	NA	TGTGCCACCCAACTCGGGGCAGGGGTTACTGAAGCTTTCTTT	CATQLGAGVTEAFF
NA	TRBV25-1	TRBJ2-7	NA	TGTGCCAGCCGCGGTAGCGGCTACGAGCAGTACTTC	CASRGSGYEQYF
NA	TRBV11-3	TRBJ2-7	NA	TGTGCCAGCAGCTTAGGACCGGGGGAGCAGTACTTC	CASSLGPGEQYF
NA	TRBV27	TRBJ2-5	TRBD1	TGTGCCAGCAGTTTATCGGGACAGGACCCACTAGAATGGACCCAGTACTTC	CASSLSGQDPLEWTQYF
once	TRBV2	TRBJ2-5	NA	TGTGCCAGCAGTGACTACCGACAAGAGACCCAGTACTTC	CASSDYRQETQYF
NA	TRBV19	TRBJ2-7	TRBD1	TGTGCCAGTAGTATAGGGGACAGGGCAGTCTACGAGCAGTACTTC	CASSIGDRAVYEQYF